The rows below give T cell receptor beta chains drawn from one sample of a study of cytomegalovirus exposure and HLA in healthy donors. Method: immunoSEQ multiplex PCR; TCRdb's copy keeps in-frame clones and lacks some. The sample contains some 140,000 clones, 75% to 85% of which appear only once. Input material: PBMCs. Receptor source: a woman in her thirties or forties in good health and CMV-seronegative. CDR3s include the opening cysteine and the closing phenylalanine or tryptophan. D genes are given only for firm matches. Some rows mark clone size as missing; the rest say once, few, many or name a class of expanded clone.

size: .
J: TRBJ1-1
V: TRBV6-1
D: .
CDR3: CASSDRSLTEAFF
DNA: TGTGCCAGCAGTGACCGTTCTCTCACTGAAGCTTTCTTT

size: once
J: TRBJ2-1
V: TRBV6-1
D: .
CDR3: CASSEIGDNEQFF
DNA: TGTGCCAGCAGTGAAATCGGGGACAATGAGCAGTTCTTC

size: .
J: TRBJ1-5
V: TRBV19
D: .
CDR3: CASSIALSNQPQHF
DNA: TGTGCCAGTAGTATAGCTCTTAGCAATCAGCCCCAGCATTTT

size: once
J: TRBJ1-2
V: TRBV9
D: TRBD1
CDR3: CASSVEPGGWYGYTF
DNA: TGTGCCAGCAGCGTAGAACCAGGGGGCTGGTATGGCTACACCTTC

size: .
J: TRBJ2-2
V: TRBV7-3
D: .
CDR3: CASSLNLAATGELFF
DNA: TGTGCCAGCAGCTTAAACCTAGCAGCTACCGGGGAGCTGTTTTTT

size: .
J: TRBJ1-2
V: TRBV2
D: .
CDR3: CASAYSRGYTF
DNA: TGTGCCAGCGCCTACAGCAGGGGCTACACCTTC

size: .
J: TRBJ1-2
V: TRBV11-2
D: .
CDR3: CASSYAGGGSYGYTF
DNA: TGTGCCAGCAGCTACGCGGGAGGGGGATCCTATGGCTACACCTTC

size: .
J: TRBJ2-2
V: TRBV6-1
D: .
CDR3: CASSVMQDGELFF
DNA: TGTGCCAGCAGTGTTATGCAGGACGGGGAGCTGTTTTTT

size: .
J: TRBJ2-3
V: TRBV5-4
D: .
CDR3: CASSLELAGGTDTQYF
DNA: TGTGCCAGCAGCTTGGAGCTAGCAGGGGGCACAGATACGCAGTATTTT

size: .
J: TRBJ1-2
V: TRBV12-5
D: .
CDR3: CASGLGTVYGYTF
DNA: TGTGCTAGTGGTTTGGGGACAGTGTATGGCTACACCTTC

size: .
J: TRBJ2-7
V: TRBV10-3
D: TRBD1
CDR3: CATTGTGTYEQYF
DNA: TGTGCCACGACCGGGACAGGGACCTACGAGCAGTACTTC

size: .
J: TRBJ2-6
V: TRBV27
D: TRBD1
CDR3: CASTRKGGRSGANVLTF
DNA: TGTGCCAGCACTAGGAAAGGGGGCCGCTCTGGGGCCAACGTCCTGACTTTC

size: .
J: TRBJ1-4
V: TRBV5-6
D: .
CDR3: CASSLISRRGPATNEKLFF
DNA: TGTGCCAGCAGCTTGATTTCGCGCAGGGGCCCCGCAACTAATGAAAAACTGTTTTTT

size: .
J: TRBJ1-1
V: TRBV28
D: TRBD1
CDR3: CASSQRQGRNTEAFF
DNA: TGTGCCAGCAGCCAGAGACAGGGGAGGAACACTGAAGCTTTCTTT

size: .
J: TRBJ1-2
V: TRBV5-8
D: .
CDR3: CASSLKGSDYGYTF
DNA: TGTGCCAGCAGCTTAAAAGGAAGCGACTATGGCTACACCTTC

size: .
J: TRBJ2-7
V: TRBV7-9
D: TRBD2
CDR3: CASSLAGGNLREQYF
DNA: TGTGCCAGCAGCTTAGCGGGGGGGAATCTACGTGAGCAGTACTTC

size: .
J: TRBJ1-1
V: TRBV6-4
D: .
CDR3: CASSQGLDTEAFF
DNA: TGTGCCAGCAGTCAGGGGCTAGACACTGAAGCTTTCTTT

size: once
J: TRBJ1-2
V: TRBV18
D: TRBD1
CDR3: CASSQPGQGDYGYTF
DNA: TGTGCCAGCTCACAGCCGGGACAGGGGGACTATGGCTACACCTTC

size: .
J: TRBJ2-7
V: TRBV6-5
D: .
CDR3: CASSYKGDNYEQYF
DNA: TGTGCCAGCAGTTATAAAGGGGATAACTACGAGCAGTACTTC

size: few
J: TRBJ2-6
V: TRBV19
D: .
CDR3: CASRLAGVRSGANVLTF
DNA: TGTGCCAGTAGATTAGCAGGGGTCCGCTCTGGGGCCAACGTCCTGACTTTC

size: few
J: TRBJ1-5
V: TRBV4-2
D: TRBD1
CDR3: CASSQEGTGSEPQHF
DNA: TGTGCCAGCAGCCAAGAGGGGACAGGGTCAGAGCCCCAGCATTTT

size: .
J: TRBJ1-5
V: TRBV19
D: TRBD1
CDR3: CASNPSDRGNQPQHF
DNA: TGTGCCAGTAACCCCTCGGACAGGGGAAATCAGCCCCAGCATTTT

size: few
J: TRBJ1-1
V: TRBV28
D: .
CDR3: CASSSAGLNTEAFF
DNA: TGTGCCAGCAGTAGCGCGGGGCTTAACACTGAAGCTTTCTTT

size: few
J: TRBJ2-3
V: TRBV5-1
D: .
CDR3: CASSLGLEADTQYF
DNA: TGCGCCAGCAGCTTGGGACTAGAGGCAGATACGCAGTATTTT

size: .
J: TRBJ1-1
V: TRBV29-1
D: .
CDR3: CSVRQAEAFF
DNA: TGCAGCGTCAGGCAGGCAGAAGCTTTCTTT

size: .
J: TRBJ2-1
V: TRBV7-3
D: TRBD1
CDR3: CASSRTIRTGTYNEQFF
DNA: TGTGCCAGCAGCAGGACAATCCGGACAGGGACCTACAATGAGCAGTTCTTC

size: once
J: TRBJ1-2
V: TRBV28
D: TRBD1
CDR3: CASSLDRGLKANYGYTF
DNA: TGTGCCAGCAGCCTGGACAGGGGATTAAAAGCTAACTATGGCTACACCTTC

size: few
J: TRBJ1-1
V: TRBV15
D: .
CDR3: CACSGIGGREAFF
DNA: TGTGCCTGTTCAGGGATCGGTGGCAGAGAAGCTTTCTTT

size: .
J: TRBJ1-4
V: TRBV7-6
D: TRBD1
CDR3: CASSGTGGEKLFF
DNA: TGTGCCAGCAGCGGAACAGGGGGTGAAAAACTGTTTTTT

size: .
J: TRBJ1-4
V: TRBV27
D: .
CDR3: CASSPSVNEKLFF
DNA: TGTGCCAGCAGTCCCTCGGTCAATGAAAAACTGTTTTTT

size: .
J: TRBJ2-1
V: TRBV7-9
D: TRBD2
CDR3: CASSLRAGAHNEQFF
DNA: TGTGCCAGCAGCTTAAGAGCGGGGGCCCACAATGAGCAGTTCTTC

size: .
J: TRBJ2-7
V: TRBV4-1
D: TRBD2
CDR3: CASRGGHSGEQYF
DNA: TGCGCCAGCCGGGGGGGACACTCTGGCGAGCAGTACTTC

size: .
J: TRBJ1-5
V: TRBV6-5
D: .
CDR3: CASSYSSGLGPQHF
DNA: TGTGCCAGCAGTTACTCGAGCGGCCTGGGGCCCCAGCATTTT

size: .
J: TRBJ1-1
V: TRBV25-1
D: .
CDR3: CASSGTRRAFF
DNA: TGTGCCAGCAGTGGAACACGGAGGGCTTTCTTT

size: .
J: TRBJ1-2
V: TRBV5-4
D: TRBD1
CDR3: CASSTDRNYGYTF
DNA: TGTGCCAGCAGCACGGACAGGAACTATGGCTACACCTTC

size: .
J: TRBJ1-2
V: TRBV6-6
D: TRBD1
CDR3: CASSADRGSGYTF
DNA: TGTGCCAGCAGTGCCGACAGGGGAAGTGGCTACACCTTC

size: .
J: TRBJ2-7
V: TRBV7-6
D: .
CDR3: CASSPTESYEQYF
DNA: TGTGCCAGCAGCCCGACGGAGTCCTACGAGCAGTACTTC

size: .
J: TRBJ1-2
V: TRBV6-5
D: TRBD1
CDR3: CASTYSWDRADGYTF
DNA: TGTGCCAGCACCTATTCCTGGGACAGGGCCGATGGCTACACCTTC

size: .
J: TRBJ1-2
V: TRBV4-2
D: .
CDR3: CASSQRELNYGYTF
DNA: TGTGCCAGCAGCCAAAGGGAGCTTAACTATGGCTACACCTTC

size: few
J: TRBJ2-1
V: TRBV4-1
D: .
CDR3: CASSQDPVGAIQFF
DNA: TGCGCCAGCAGCCAAGATCCAGTAGGGGCTATACAGTTCTTC

size: .
J: TRBJ1-2
V: TRBV19
D: TRBD1
CDR3: CASSILAGGYGYTF
DNA: TGTGCCAGTAGTATTCTCGCAGGGGGCTATGGCTACACCTTC

size: .
J: TRBJ1-4
V: TRBV29-1
D: TRBD1
CDR3: CSVVGQGEKLFF
DNA: TGCAGCGTTGTAGGACAGGGAGAAAAACTGTTTTTT

size: .
J: TRBJ1-1
V: TRBV18
D: TRBD1
CDR3: CASSPVGTGIMNTEAFF
DNA: TGTGCCAGCTCACCAGTCGGGACAGGGATAATGAACACTGAAGCTTTCTTT

size: .
J: TRBJ1-1
V: TRBV4-3
D: TRBD1
CDR3: CASSPDRGATEAFF
DNA: TGCGCCAGCAGCCCGGACAGGGGGGCCACTGAAGCTTTCTTT

size: .
J: TRBJ1-6
V: TRBV2
D: TRBD1
CDR3: CASSLDRVVNSPLHF
DNA: TGTGCCAGCAGCCTGGACAGGGTTGTTAATTCACCCCTCCACTTT

size: once
J: TRBJ1-1
V: TRBV11-2
D: .
CDR3: CASSFRVGTEAFF
DNA: TGTGCCAGCAGCTTCAGGGTGGGCACTGAAGCTTTCTTT

size: .
J: TRBJ2-2
V: TRBV7-6
D: TRBD1
CDR3: CASSFGQGWAGELFF
DNA: TGTGCCAGCAGCTTCGGACAGGGTTGGGCCGGGGAGCTGTTTTTT

size: .
J: TRBJ1-1
V: TRBV5-4
D: .
CDR3: CAVGALDRPYTEAFF
DNA: TGTGCCGTGGGGGCACTCGACAGGCCCTACACTGAAGCTTTCTTT

size: few
J: TRBJ2-7
V: TRBV6-1
D: .
CDR3: CASSYGGVVTYEQYF
DNA: TGTGCCAGCAGCTACGGGGGAGTCGTCACCTACGAGCAGTACTTC

size: once
J: TRBJ2-1
V: TRBV7-2
D: .
CDR3: CASSSDLFEQFF
DNA: TGTGCCAGCAGCTCCGACTTGTTTGAGCAGTTCTTC

size: .
J: TRBJ1-2
V: TRBV2
D: .
CDR3: CASKRVDYGYTF
DNA: TGTGCCAGCAAGAGGGTCGACTATGGCTACACCTTC

size: .
J: TRBJ2-7
V: TRBV27
D: TRBD1
CDR3: CASSSAAGTGSYEQYF
DNA: TGTGCCAGCAGTTCCGCGGCCGGGACAGGTTCCTACGAGCAGTACTTC

size: few
J: TRBJ2-2
V: TRBV7-9
D: TRBD1
CDR3: CASTQGDRAYTGELFF
DNA: TGTGCCAGCACCCAGGGGGACAGGGCTTACACCGGGGAGCTGTTTTTT

size: .
J: TRBJ1-1
V: TRBV5-1
D: TRBD1
CDR3: CASSIITWTGVNTEAFF
DNA: TGCGCCAGCAGTATTATAACGTGGACAGGAGTGAACACTGAAGCTTTCTTT

size: .
J: TRBJ1-3
V: TRBV5-1
D: .
CDR3: CASSLGGSTGNTIYF
DNA: TGCGCCAGCAGTTTGGGAGGTTCGACTGGAAACACCATATATTTT